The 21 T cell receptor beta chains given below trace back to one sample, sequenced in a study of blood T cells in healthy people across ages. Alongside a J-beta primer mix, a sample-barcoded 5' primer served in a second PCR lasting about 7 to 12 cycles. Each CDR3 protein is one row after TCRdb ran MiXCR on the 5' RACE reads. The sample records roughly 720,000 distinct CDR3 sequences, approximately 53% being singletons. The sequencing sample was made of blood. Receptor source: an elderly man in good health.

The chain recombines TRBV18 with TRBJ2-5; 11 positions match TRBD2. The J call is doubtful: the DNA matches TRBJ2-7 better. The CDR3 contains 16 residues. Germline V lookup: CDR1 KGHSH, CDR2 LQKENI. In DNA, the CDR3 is TGTGCCAGCTCACCTCGACTAGCGGGGATCTCCTACGAGCAGTACTTC. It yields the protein CASSPRLAGISYEQYF.

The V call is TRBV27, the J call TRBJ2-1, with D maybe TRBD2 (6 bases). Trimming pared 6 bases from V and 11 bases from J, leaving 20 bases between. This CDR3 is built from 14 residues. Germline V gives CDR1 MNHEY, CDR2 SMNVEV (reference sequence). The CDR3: CASSLPGLGQKQFF. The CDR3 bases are TGTGCCAGCAGCCTACCGGGACTGGGTCAAAAGCAGTTCTTC.

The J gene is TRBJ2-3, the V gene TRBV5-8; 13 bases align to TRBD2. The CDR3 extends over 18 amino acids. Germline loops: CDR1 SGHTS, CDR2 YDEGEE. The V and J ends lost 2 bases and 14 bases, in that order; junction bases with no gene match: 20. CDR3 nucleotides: TGTGCCAGCAGCTTTTTACTAGCGGGAGGGTACGCGCACAGATACGCGTATTTT. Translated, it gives CASSFLLAGGYAHRYAYF.

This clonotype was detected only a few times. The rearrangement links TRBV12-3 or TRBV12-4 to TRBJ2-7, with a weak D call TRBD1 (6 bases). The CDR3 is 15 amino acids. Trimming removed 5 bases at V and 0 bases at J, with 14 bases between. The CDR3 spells CASSPYGTPSYEQYF. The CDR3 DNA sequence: TGTGCCAGCAGTCCCTACGGGACACCCTCCTACGAGCAGTACTTC.

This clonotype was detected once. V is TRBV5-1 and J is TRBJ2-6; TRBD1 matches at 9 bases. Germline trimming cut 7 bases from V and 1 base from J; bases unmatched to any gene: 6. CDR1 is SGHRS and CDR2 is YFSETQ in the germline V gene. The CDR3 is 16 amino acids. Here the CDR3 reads CASLGQGWSGANVLTF. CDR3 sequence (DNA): TGCGCCAGCCTCGGACAGGGGTGGTCTGGGGCCAACGTCCTGACTTTC.

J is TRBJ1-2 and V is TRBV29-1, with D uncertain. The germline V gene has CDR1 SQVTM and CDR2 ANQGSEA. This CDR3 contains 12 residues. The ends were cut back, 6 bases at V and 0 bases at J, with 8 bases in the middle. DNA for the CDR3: TGCAGCGTCCAATCAGCTAACTATGGCTACACCTTC. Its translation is CSVQSANYGYTF. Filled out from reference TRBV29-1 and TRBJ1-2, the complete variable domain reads SAVISQKPSRDICQRGTSLTIQCQVDSQVTMMFWYRQQPGQSLTLIATANQGSEATYESGFVIDKFPISRPNLTFSTLTVSNMSPEDSSIYLCSVQSANYGYTFGSGTRLTVV.

CDR3 region: CSVRQTYQETQYF. CDR3 coding DNA: TGCAGCGTCAGACAGACCTACCAAGAGACCCAGTACTTC. This chain connects TRBV29-1 to TRBJ2-5; TRBD1 might be the D (5 bases). This CDR3 is built from 13 residues. The germline gives CDR1 SQVTM, CDR2 ANQGSEA. V lost 6 bases, J lost 0 bases, and 11 bases lay in between.

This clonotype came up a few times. DNA for the CDR3: TGCAGTGCCCTGGGGGAGGCCTACGAGCAGTACTTC. Translation gives CSALGEAYEQYF. The chain couples TRBV20-1 to TRBJ2-7; the D gene is possibly TRBD2 (6 bases). CDR3 length equals 12 residues. Germline loops: CDR1 DFQATT, CDR2 SNEGSKA (reference sequence). The V end was cut by 6 bases, the J end by 2 bases, with 11 bases between.

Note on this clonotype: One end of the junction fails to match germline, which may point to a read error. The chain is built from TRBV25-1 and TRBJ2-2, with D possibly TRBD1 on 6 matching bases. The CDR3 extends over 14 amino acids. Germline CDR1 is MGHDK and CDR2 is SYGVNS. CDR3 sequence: CASSADRNTAELFF. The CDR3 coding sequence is TGTGCCAGCAGTGCCGACAGGAACACCGCGGAGCTGTTTTTT.

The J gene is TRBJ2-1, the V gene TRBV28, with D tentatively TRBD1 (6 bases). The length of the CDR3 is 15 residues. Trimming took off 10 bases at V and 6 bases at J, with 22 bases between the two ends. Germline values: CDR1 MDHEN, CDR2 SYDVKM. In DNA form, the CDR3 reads TGTGCCACTAACAGTATTGGCAGGGGTACCAATGAGCAGTTCTTC. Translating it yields CATNSIGRGTNEQFF.

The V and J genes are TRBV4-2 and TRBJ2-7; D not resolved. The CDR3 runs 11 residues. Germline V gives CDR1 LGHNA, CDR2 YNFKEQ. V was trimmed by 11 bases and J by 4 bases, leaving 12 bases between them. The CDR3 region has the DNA TGTGCCCAAGATTTAGGGTACGAGCAGTACTTC. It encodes CAQDLGYEQYF.

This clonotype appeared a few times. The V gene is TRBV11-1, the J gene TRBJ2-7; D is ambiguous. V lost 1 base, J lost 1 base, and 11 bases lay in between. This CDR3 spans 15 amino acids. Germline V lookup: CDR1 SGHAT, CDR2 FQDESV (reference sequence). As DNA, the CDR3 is TGTGCCAGCAGCTTAGTCGGGCAGGCTTCCTACGAGCAGTACTTC. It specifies CASSLVGQASYEQYF. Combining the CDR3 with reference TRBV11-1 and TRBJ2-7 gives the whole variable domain EAEVAQSPRYKITEKSQAVAFWCDPISGHATLYWYRQILGQGPELLVQFQDESVVDDSQLPKDRFSAERLKGVDSTLKIQPAELGDSAMYLCASSLVGQASYEQYFGPGTRLTVT.

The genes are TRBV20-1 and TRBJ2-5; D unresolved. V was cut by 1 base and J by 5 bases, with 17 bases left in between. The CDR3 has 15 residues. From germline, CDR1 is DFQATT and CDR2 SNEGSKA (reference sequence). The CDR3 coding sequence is TGCAGTGCTAGAGGTAGTCAGGTAGTCACCGAGACCCAGTACTTC. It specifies CSARGSQVVTETQYF.

Written as DNA, the CDR3 is TGCGCCAGCAGCTCTGGACAGGGTGGGGCCTCTGGGGCCAACGTCCTGACTTTC. The encoded protein is CASSSGQGGASGANVLTF. V usage is TRBV5-1 and J usage is TRBJ2-6; 8 bases match TRBD1. CDR1 is SGHRS, CDR2 YFSETQ, per germline. CDR3 length: 18 amino acids. The trim removed 3 bases at V and 0 bases at J, leaving 8 bases unmatched.

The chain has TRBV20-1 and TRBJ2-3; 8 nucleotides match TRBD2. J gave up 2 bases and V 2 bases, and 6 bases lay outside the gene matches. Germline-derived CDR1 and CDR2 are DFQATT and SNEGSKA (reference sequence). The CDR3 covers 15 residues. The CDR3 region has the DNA TGCAGTGCTAGATTAGCGGGGAGAATCACAGATACGCAGTATTTT. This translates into CSARLAGRITDTQYF.

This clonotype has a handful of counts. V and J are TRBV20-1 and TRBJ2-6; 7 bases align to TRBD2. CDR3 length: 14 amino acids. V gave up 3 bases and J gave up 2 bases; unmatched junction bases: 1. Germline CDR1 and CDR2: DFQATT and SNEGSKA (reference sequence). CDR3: CSARAGAGANVLTF. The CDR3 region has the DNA TGCAGTGCTAGGGCGGGGGCTGGGGCCAACGTCCTGACTTTC.

This CDR3 is CASSTSEYYEQYF. The CDR3 DNA sequence: TGTGCCAGCAGTACTAGCGAGTACTACGAGCAGTACTTC. The chain is built from TRBV6-1 and TRBJ2-7, with 7 bases fitting TRBD2. The CDR3 extends over 13 amino acids. Germline CDR1 MNHNS, CDR2 SASEGT. The V gene end was trimmed by 5 bases and the J gene end by 3 bases; junction bases not matched to a gene: 4.

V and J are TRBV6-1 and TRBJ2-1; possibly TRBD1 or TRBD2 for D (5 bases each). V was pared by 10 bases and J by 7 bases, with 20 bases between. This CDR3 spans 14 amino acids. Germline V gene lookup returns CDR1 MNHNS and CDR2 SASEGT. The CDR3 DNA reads TGTGCCACACACGACCGGGGCCGTCGGAATGAGCAGTTCTTC. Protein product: CATHDRGRRNEQFF.

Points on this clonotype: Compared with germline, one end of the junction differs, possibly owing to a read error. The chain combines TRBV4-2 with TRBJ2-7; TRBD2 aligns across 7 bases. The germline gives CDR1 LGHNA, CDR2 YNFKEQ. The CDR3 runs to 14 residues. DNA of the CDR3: TGTGCCAGCAGCTACGGGAGGAACTCCTACGAGCGGTACTTC. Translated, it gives CASSYGRNSYERYF.

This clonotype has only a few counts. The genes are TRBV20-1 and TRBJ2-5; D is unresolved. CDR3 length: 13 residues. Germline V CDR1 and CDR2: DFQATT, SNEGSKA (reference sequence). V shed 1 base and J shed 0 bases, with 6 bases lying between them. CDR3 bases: TGCAGTGCTAGAGGGCCGAACCAAGAGACCCAGTACTTC. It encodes CSARGPNQETQYF.

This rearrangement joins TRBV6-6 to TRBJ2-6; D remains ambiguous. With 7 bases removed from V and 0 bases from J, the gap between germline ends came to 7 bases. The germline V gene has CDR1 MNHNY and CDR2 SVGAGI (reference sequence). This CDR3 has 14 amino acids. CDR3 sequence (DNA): TGTGCCAGCACTGACAACTCTGGGGCCAACGTCCTGACTTTC. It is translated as CASTDNSGANVLTF.